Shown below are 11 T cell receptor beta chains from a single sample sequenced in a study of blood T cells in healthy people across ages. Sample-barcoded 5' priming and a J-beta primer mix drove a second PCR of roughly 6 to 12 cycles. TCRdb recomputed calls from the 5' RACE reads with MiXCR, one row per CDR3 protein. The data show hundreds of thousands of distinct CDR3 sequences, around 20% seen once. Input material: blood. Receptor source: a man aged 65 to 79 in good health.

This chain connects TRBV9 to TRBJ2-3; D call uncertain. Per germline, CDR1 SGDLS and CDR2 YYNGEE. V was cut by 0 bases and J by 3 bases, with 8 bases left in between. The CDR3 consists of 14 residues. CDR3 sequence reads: CASSVAATTDTQYF. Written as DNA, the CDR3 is TGTGCCAGCAGCGTAGCGGCCACAACAGATACGCAGTATTTT.

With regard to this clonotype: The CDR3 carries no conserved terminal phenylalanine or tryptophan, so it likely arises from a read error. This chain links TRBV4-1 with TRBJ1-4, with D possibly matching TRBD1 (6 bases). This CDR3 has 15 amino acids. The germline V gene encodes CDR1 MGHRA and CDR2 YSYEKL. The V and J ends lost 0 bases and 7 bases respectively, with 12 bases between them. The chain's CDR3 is CASSQDYGGTEKLFY. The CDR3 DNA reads TGCGCCAGCAGCCAAGATTATGGGGGCACTGAAAAACTGTTTTAT.

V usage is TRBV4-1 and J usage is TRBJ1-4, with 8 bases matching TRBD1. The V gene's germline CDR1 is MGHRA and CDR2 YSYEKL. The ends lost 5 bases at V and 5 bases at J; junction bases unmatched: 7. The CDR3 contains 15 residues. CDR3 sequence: CASSTAGQGNEKLFF. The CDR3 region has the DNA TGCGCCAGCAGCACGGCAGGACAGGGAAATGAAAAACTGTTTTTT.

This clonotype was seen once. The CDR3 sequence is CSARDPSGNTGELFF. In DNA, the CDR3 is TGCAGTGCTAGAGACCCTAGCGGGAACACCGGGGAGCTGTTTTTT. The chain uses TRBV20-1 and TRBJ2-2; 7 positions agree with TRBD2. Germline assignment: CDR1 DFQATT and CDR2 SNEGSKA (reference sequence). This CDR3 is built from 15 residues. V was clipped by 0 bases and J by 1 base; unmatched bases: 2.

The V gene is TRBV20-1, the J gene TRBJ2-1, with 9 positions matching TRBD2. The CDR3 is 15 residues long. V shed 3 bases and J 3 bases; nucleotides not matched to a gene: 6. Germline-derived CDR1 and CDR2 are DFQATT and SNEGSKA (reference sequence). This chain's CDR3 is CSASGLAGLYNEQFF. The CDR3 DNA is TGCAGTGCTAGTGGTCTAGCGGGACTCTACAATGAGCAGTTCTTC.

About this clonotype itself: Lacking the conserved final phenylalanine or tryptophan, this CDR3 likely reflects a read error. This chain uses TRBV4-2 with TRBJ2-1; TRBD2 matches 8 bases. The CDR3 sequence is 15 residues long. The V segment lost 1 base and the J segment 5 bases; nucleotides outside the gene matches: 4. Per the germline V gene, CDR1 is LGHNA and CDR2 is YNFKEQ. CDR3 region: CASSQVAGTHNEQFS. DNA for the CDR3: TGTGCCAGCAGCCAAGTAGCGGGAACCCACAATGAGCAGTTCTCC.

CDR3 protein: CASSSAQGVNSPLHF. In nucleotides, the CDR3 is TGTGCCAGCAGCTCCGCCCAGGGTGTGAATTCACCCCTCCACTTT. The V gene is TRBV7-2, the J gene TRBJ1-6; perhaps TRBD1 as D (5 bases). The V gene's germline CDR1 is SGHTA and CDR2 FQGNSA. V lost 4 bases and J 7 bases, leaving 14 bases between the germline ends. This CDR3 has 15 amino acids. Based on the CDR3 plus reference TRBV7-2 and TRBJ1-6, the full variable domain is GAGVSQSPSNKVTEKGKDVELRCDPISGHTALYWYRQSLGQGLEFLIYFQGNSAPDKSGLPSDRFSAERTGGSVSTLTIQRTQQEDSAVYLCASSSAQGVNSPLHFGNGTRLTVT.

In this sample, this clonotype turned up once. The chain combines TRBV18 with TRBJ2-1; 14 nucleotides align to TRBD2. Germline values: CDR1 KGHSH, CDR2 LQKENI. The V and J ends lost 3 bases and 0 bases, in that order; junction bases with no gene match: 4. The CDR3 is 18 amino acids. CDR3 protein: CASSPRTSGGSSYNEQFF. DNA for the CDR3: TGTGCCAGCTCACCCAGGACTAGCGGGGGGAGCTCCTACAATGAGCAGTTCTTC.

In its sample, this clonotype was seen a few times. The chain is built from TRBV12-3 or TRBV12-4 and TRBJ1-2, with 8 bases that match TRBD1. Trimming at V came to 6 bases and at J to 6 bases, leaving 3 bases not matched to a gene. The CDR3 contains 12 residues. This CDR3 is CASSRTGNGYTF. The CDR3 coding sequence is TGTGCCAGCAGCCGGACAGGGAATGGCTACACCTTC.

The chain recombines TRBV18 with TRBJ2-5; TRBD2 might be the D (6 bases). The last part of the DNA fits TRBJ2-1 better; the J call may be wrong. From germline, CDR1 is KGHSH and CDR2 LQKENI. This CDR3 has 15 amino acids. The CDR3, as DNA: TGTGCCAGCTCAGTGCCCGGGGGAGAGTACAATGAGCAGTTCTTC. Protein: CASSVPGGEYNEQFF.

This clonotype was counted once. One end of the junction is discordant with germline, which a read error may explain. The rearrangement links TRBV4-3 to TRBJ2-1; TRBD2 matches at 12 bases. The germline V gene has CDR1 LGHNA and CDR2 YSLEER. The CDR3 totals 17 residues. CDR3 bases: TGCGCCGGCAGCCAGCCTTTACTAGCGGGAGGATGCAATGAGCAGTTCTTC. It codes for CAGSQPLLAGGCNEQFF.